Below, one T cell receptor (beta chain) is given with its context. The sample belongs to a study of T cell changes during pregnancy in multiple sclerosis. Trimming at V came to 7 bases and at J to 3 bases, leaving 7 bases not matched to a gene. Looked up from germline, CDR1 is SGHRS and CDR2 is YFSETQ. The CDR3 length is 15 residues. Sequencing used immunoSEQ multiplex PCR; TCRdb keeps in-frame clones, though not all of them. The sample contains over 25,000 clones, 91% of which appear only once. The sample consisted of CD8+ T cells from peripheral blood mononuclear cells, taken in the second trimester of pregnancy. The chain recombines TRBV5-1 with TRBJ2-2, with 9 bases aligning to TRBD1. The origin of this receptor is a female donor in good health, enrolled as a control in a pregnancy study. CDR3 region: CASGGQGRYTGELFF. The CDR3 bases are TGCGCCAGCGGGGGACAGGGTCGATACACCGGGGAGCTGTTTTTT. Full variable domain (remainder filled in from reference TRBV5-1 and TRBJ2-2): KAGVTQTPRYLIKTRGQQVTLSCSPISGHRSVSWYQQTPGQGLQFLFEYFSETQRNKGNFPGRFSGRQFSNSRSEMNVSTLELGDSALYLCASGGQGRYTGELFFGEGSRLTVL.